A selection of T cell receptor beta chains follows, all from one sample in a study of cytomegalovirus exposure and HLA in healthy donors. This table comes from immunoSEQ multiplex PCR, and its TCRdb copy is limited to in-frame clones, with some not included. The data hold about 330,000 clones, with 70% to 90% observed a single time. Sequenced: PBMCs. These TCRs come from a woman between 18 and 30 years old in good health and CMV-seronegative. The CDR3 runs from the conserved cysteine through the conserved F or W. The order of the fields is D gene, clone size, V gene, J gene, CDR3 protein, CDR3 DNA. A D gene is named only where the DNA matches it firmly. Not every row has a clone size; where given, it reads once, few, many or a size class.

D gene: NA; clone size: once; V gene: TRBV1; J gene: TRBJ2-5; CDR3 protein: CTSSQDPPVGETQYF; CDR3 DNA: TGCACCAGCAGCCAAGATCCCCCTGTTGGCGAGACCCAGTACTTC
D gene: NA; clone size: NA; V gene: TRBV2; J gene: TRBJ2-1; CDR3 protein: CASSARNEQFF; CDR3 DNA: TGTGCCAGCAGTGCTCGGAATGAGCAGTTCTTC
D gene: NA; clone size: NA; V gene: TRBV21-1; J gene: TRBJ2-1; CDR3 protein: CASSNEQSDDRGEQFF; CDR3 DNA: TGTGCCAGCAGCAATGAGCAGTCCGACGACCGCGGTGAGCAGTTCTTC
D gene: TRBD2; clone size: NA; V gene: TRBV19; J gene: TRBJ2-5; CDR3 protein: CASSSKVGLDQETQYF; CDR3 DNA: TGTGCCAGTAGCTCGAAGGTGGGACTAGACCAAGAGACCCAGTACTTC
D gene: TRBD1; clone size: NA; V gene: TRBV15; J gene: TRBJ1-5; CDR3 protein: CATSLEGGSQPQHF; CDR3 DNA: TGTGCCACCAGTCTTGAAGGGGGCTCCCAGCCCCAGCATTTT
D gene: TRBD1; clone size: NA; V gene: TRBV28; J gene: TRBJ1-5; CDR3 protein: CASSHIRQGQGNQPQHF; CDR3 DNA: TGTGCCAGCAGTCACATAAGACAGGGCCAAGGCAATCAGCCCCAGCATTTT
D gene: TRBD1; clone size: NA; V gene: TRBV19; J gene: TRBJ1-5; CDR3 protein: CASRDRVGQPQHF; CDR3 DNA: TGTGCCAGTAGGGACAGGGTCGGTCAGCCCCAGCATTTT
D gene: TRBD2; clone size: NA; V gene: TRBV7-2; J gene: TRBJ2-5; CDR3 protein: CASSLGDYIRAETQYF; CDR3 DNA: TGTGCCAGCAGCTTAGGGGACTACATCCGAGCTGAGACCCAGTACTTC
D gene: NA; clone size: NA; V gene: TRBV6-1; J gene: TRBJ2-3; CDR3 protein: CASRLEDAADTQYF; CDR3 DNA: TGTGCCAGCAGATTGGAGGATGCGGCAGATACGCAGTATTTT
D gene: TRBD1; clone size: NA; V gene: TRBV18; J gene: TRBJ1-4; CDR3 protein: CASSATGTGSEKLFF; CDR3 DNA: TGTGCCAGCTCGGCGACCGGGACAGGGTCAGAAAAACTGTTTTTT
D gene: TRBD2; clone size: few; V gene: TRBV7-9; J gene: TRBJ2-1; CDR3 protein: CASSPRTSSTVGEQFF; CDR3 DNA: TGTGCCAGCAGCCCTCGGACTAGCTCCACTGTAGGTGAGCAGTTCTTC
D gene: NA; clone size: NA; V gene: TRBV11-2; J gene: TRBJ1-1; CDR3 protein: CASSLEAGDEAFF; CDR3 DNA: TGTGCCAGCAGCTTAGAGGCCGGAGATGAAGCTTTCTTT
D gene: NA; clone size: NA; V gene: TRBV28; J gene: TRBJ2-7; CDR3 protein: CASSFPGRAYEQYF; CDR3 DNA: TGTGCCAGCAGTTTTCCAGGGCGAGCCTACGAGCAGTACTTC
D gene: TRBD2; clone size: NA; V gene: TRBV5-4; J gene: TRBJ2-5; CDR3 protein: CASSLQLAASQETQYF; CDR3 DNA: TGTGCCAGCAGCTTACAGCTAGCGGCATCTCAAGAGACCCAGTACTTC
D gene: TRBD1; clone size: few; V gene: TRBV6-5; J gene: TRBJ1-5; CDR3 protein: CASSYGQGNQPQHF; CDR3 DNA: TGTGCCAGCAGCTACGGACAGGGCAATCAGCCCCAGCATTTT
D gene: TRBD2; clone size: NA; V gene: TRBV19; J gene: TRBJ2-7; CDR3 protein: CASSTGDRGLAGTYEQYF; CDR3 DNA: TGTGCCAGTAGTACCGGAGATAGGGGACTAGCGGGAACCTACGAGCAGTACTTC
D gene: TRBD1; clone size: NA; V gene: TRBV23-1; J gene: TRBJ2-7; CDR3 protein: CASSQSQGAYEQYF; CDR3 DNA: TGCGCCAGCAGTCAAAGCCAGGGGGCCTACGAGCAGTACTTC
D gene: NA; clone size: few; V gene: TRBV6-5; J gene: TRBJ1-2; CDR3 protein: CASRRDPGGSGYTF; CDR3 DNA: TGTGCCAGCAGACGGGACCCCGGAGGGAGCGGCTACACCTTC
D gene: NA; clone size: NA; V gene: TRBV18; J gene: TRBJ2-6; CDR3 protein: CASSPVQASSGANVLTF; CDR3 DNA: TGTGCCAGCTCACCAGTGCAGGCCTCCTCTGGGGCCAACGTCCTGACTTTC
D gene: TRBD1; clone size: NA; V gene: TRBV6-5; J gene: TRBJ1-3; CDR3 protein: CASSRDRASGNTIYF; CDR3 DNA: TGTGCCAGCAGTCGCGACAGGGCTTCTGGAAACACCATATATTTT
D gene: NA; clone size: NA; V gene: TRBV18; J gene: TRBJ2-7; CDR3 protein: CASSPGGQEQYF; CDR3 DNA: TGTGCCAGCTCACCAGGAGGACAGGAGCAGTACTTC
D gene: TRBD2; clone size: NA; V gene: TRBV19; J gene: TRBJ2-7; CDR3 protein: CASRKTSGASYEQYF; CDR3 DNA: TGTGCCAGTAGGAAGACTAGCGGGGCGAGCTACGAGCAGTACTTC
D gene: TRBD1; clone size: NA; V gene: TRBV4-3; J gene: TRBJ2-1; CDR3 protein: CASSQDGSGGREQFF; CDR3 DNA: TGCGCCAGCAGCCAAGATGGGTCAGGGGGCAGGGAGCAGTTCTTC
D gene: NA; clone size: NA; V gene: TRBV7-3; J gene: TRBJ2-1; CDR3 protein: CASSFVPGSYNEQFF; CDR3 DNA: TGTGCCAGCAGCTTCGTGCCCGGCTCCTACAATGAGCAGTTCTTC
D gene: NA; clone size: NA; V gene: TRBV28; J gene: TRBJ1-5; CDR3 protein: CASTDRASNQPQHF; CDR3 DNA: TGTGCCAGCACTGACAGAGCTAGCAATCAGCCCCAGCATTTT
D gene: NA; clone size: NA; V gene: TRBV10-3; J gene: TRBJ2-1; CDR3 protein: CAISPGHTSSYNEQFF; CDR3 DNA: TGTGCCATCAGCCCGGGTCACACTAGCTCCTACAATGAGCAGTTCTTC